A single sample gave rise to the 27 T cell receptor beta chains below, sequenced in a study of blood T cell repertoires in COVID-19. The assay was immunoSEQ multiplex PCR, and TCRdb's table has in-frame clones only and misses some. Of roughly 120,000 clones in the sample, roughly 88% were seen once. The sample consisted of peripheral blood. The receptors come from a woman older than 75 with active or convalescent COVID-19.

V is TRBV14 and J is TRBJ2-1; 9 bases match TRBD1. The CDR3 is 16 amino acids. The V segment lost 4 bases and the J segment 8 bases; nucleotides outside the gene matches: 12. Germline lookup yields CDR1 SGHDN and CDR2 FVKESK. CDR3 in amino acids: CASSLPGTGFRYEQFF. In DNA, the CDR3 is TGTGCCAGCAGCCTCCCCGGGACAGGGTTTCGGTATGAGCAGTTCTTC.

Only one count was recorded for this clone. This chain uses TRBV9 with TRBJ2-3, with D unresolved. From germline, CDR1 is SGDLS and CDR2 YYNGEE. The V end lost 0 bases, the J end lost 3 bases, and 5 bases lay between the germline ends. CDR3 length: 13 amino acids. In DNA, the CDR3 is TGTGCCAGCAGCGTAGAACTGACAGATACGCAGTATTTT. This gives the protein CASSVELTDTQYF.

The chain uses TRBV9 and TRBJ2-3; 9 bases fit TRBD2. This CDR3 comprises 16 residues. CDR1 SGDLS and CDR2 YYNGEE come from the germline V gene. Unmatched junction bases numbered 8, after V lost 0 bases and J lost 6 bases. CDR3 loop: CASSVAAGGPSDTQYF. Here the CDR3 DNA reads TGTGCCAGCAGCGTAGCGGCGGGAGGGCCCTCGGATACGCAGTATTTT.

V usage is TRBV4-1 and J usage is TRBJ2-3; 8 positions match TRBD2. This CDR3 contains 17 residues. From germline, CDR1 is MGHRA and CDR2 YSYEKL. Trimming took 2 bases from V and 0 from J; bases not matched to a gene: 7. CDR3: CASSQFGTSGSTDTQYF. In DNA form, the CDR3 reads TGCGCCAGCAGCCAATTCGGAACTAGCGGTAGCACAGATACGCAGTATTTT.

The chain joins TRBV11-3 to TRBJ2-1; 11 bases align to TRBD2. The CDR3 runs 15 residues. Germline CDR1 SGHNT, CDR2 YENEEA. V lost 5 bases to trimming and J lost 2 bases; unmatched junction nucleotides: 2. The CDR3 reads CASSQLAGAYNEQFF. The CDR3 region has the DNA TGTGCCAGCAGCCAACTAGCGGGGGCCTACAATGAGCAGTTCTTC.

This chain joins TRBV24-1 and TRBJ2-3; 10 positions agree with TRBD1. The length of the CDR3 is 16 residues. Germline V gives CDR1 KGHDR, CDR2 SFDVKD. Trimming at V came to 4 bases and at J to 8 bases, leaving 11 bases not matched to a gene. CDR3 bases: TGTGCCACCAGTGACTGGGACAGGGGAGGCAGGCGTACGCAGTATTTT. Its translation is CATSDWDRGGRRTQYF.

V gene TRBV19 combines with J gene TRBJ1-2, with a possible D match to TRBD1 (5 bases). CDR3 length: 16 amino acids. The V and J ends lost 3 bases and 2 bases respectively, with 16 bases between them. The germline gives CDR1 LNHDA, CDR2 SQIVND (reference sequence). The CDR3, as DNA: TGTGCCAGTAGTATTTGGGTGAGACAGAGAAACTATGGCTACACCTTC. It is translated as CASSIWVRQRNYGYTF.

V usage is TRBV6-5 and J usage is TRBJ1-1, with D unclear. V was trimmed by 7 bases and J by 1 base, leaving 13 bases between them. The CDR3 runs 14 residues. CDR1 and CDR2 from the germline V gene are MNHEY and SVGAGI. CDR3 DNA: TGTGCCAGCACCGATGGGCAGACGAACACTGAAGCTTTCTTT. This encodes CASTDGQTNTEAFF.

The rearrangement joins TRBV5-1 to TRBJ2-1; the D gene is possibly TRBD2 (6 bases). The germline CDR1 and CDR2 sequences are SGHRS and YFSETQ. The CDR3 has 14 amino acids. Between the trimmed V and J ends, which lost 0 bases and 9 bases, there was a span of 13 bases. CDR3 in DNA: TGCGCCAGCAGCTTGGAACTAGCTGTGAGTGAGCAGTTCTTC. Amino acid sequence: CASSLELAVSEQFF.

This clone was seen a few times. The chain links TRBV7-9 to TRBJ2-7; possibly TRBD1 for D (5 bases). CDR1 and CDR2 (germline): SEHNR, FQNEAQ (reference sequence). V lost 1 base to trimming and J lost 3 bases, with 13 bases between them. CDR3 length: 15 amino acids. CDR3 DNA: TGTGCCAGCAGCTTAGGGACACCGGAACACTACGAGCAGTACTTC. This codes for CASSLGTPEHYEQYF.

This rearrangement joins TRBV9 to TRBJ2-1; no firm D call. Trimming stripped 5 bases from V and 0 bases from J, with 12 bases between. The germline gives CDR1 SGDLS, CDR2 YYNGEE. The CDR3 is made up of 15 amino acids. The CDR3 reads CASSPDWSSYNEQFF. CDR3 DNA sequence: TGTGCCAGCAGTCCTGACTGGAGCTCCTACAATGAGCAGTTCTTC.

The V call is TRBV5-1, the J call TRBJ2-1; 10 positions agree with TRBD1. The J segment lost 0 bases and the V segment lost 0 bases, leaving 0 bases of the junction unmatched. The CDR3 runs 16 residues. Germline-derived CDR1 and CDR2 are SGHRS and YFSETQ. CDR3 amino acids: CASSLGTGGSYNEQFF. As DNA, the CDR3 is TGCGCCAGCAGCTTGGGGACAGGGGGCTCCTACAATGAGCAGTTCTTC.

This chain connects TRBV19 to TRBJ1-5; 8 bases match TRBD1. The V gene's germline CDR1 is LNHDA and CDR2 SQIVND (reference sequence). V shed 0 bases, J shed 3 bases, and the junction held 10 bases outside the gene matches. CDR3 size: 18 residues. CDR3: CASSIDLGTGGVNQPQHF. The CDR3 nucleotides are TGTGCCAGTAGTATAGATCTGGGGACAGGAGGGGTCAATCAGCCCCAGCATTTT.

This rearrangement joins TRBV4-1 to TRBJ2-7; 10 bases fit TRBD2. J lost 3 bases, V lost 2 bases, and 10 bases had no gene match. Looked up from germline, CDR1 is MGHRA and CDR2 is YSYEKL. The CDR3 has 17 residues. The CDR3 DNA sequence: TGCGCCAGCAGCCAATCCCCCCGGGCTAGCGGGAGCTACGAGCAGTACTTC. It specifies CASSQSPRASGSYEQYF.

V is TRBV5-1 and J is TRBJ2-7, with 10 positions matching TRBD1. Germline V gives CDR1 SGHRS, CDR2 YFSETQ. The CDR3 has 15 residues. Trimming took 4 bases from V and 6 from J; bases not matched to a gene: 10. The CDR3 DNA sequence: TGCGCCAGCAGCCCATACTGGGACAGGGGACCCGAGCAGTACTTC. Amino acid sequence: CASSPYWDRGPEQYF.

The genes are TRBV6-1 and TRBJ2-2; 9 bases match TRBD1. Germline CDR1 reads MNHNS; CDR2 reads SASEGT. Trimming at V came to 7 bases and at J to 6 bases, leaving 9 bases not matched to a gene. The CDR3 loop spans 15 amino acids. CDR3 residues: CASNRDRAIPGELFF. In nucleotides, the CDR3 is TGTGCCAGCAACAGGGACAGGGCCATACCCGGGGAGCTGTTTTTT.

The J gene is TRBJ2-5, the V gene TRBV7-9; D call uncertain. V was cut by 2 bases and J by 2 bases, with 9 bases left in between. The V gene's germline CDR1 is SEHNR and CDR2 FQNEAQ (reference sequence). CDR3 length: 14 amino acids. The DNA of the CDR3 is TGTGCCAGCAGCTTAATAGAATATCAAGAGACCCAGTACTTC. Protein sequence: CASSLIEYQETQYF.

Only one count was recorded for this clone. The chain has TRBV20-1 and TRBJ1-4; D is undetermined. CDR3 length: 10 amino acids. Trimming removed 5 bases from V and 6 bases from J, with 4 bases in between. Germline-derived CDR1 and CDR2 are DFQATT and SNEGSKA (reference sequence). The CDR3 DNA is TGCAGTGCTTCCGATGAAAAACTGTTTTTT. Amino acid sequence: CSASDEKLFF.

This clone was recorded once. The CDR3 sequence: CASSLVRGSGRAGYNEQFF. The CDR3 region has the DNA TGTGCCAGCAGCTTAGTCCGGGGTAGCGGGAGGGCCGGCTACAATGAGCAGTTCTTC. The J gene is TRBJ2-1, the V gene TRBV11-2; 11 nucleotides agree with TRBD2. There are 19 residues in the CDR3. Germline CDR1 and CDR2: SGHAT and FQNNGV. Trimming at V came to 1 base and at J to 3 bases, leaving 11 bases not matched to a gene.

The chain combines TRBV18 with TRBJ2-3; TRBD2 matches at 7 bases. Per the germline V gene, CDR1 is KGHSH and CDR2 is LQKENI. This CDR3 has 15 amino acids. The J segment lost 2 bases and the V segment lost 4 bases, leaving 6 bases of the junction unmatched. The CDR3 DNA follows: TGTGCCAGCTCACTACGGACTAGGGACACAGATACGCAGTATTTT. Its protein product is CASSLRTRDTDTQYF.

The chain carries TRBV27 and TRBJ1-1, with 8 positions matching TRBD1. The CDR3 contains 16 residues. The germline CDR1 and CDR2 sequences are MNHEY and SMNVEV (reference sequence). V dropped 4 bases and J dropped 0; count of bases not matched to a gene: 7. CDR3 protein: CASSSDRALLNTEAFF. The CDR3 DNA sequence: TGTGCCAGCAGTTCGGACAGGGCCCTTTTGAACACTGAAGCTTTCTTT.

With regard to this clone: This may come from a read error, since a much larger clone is one base off. The chain carries TRBV9 and TRBJ2-2, with 8 nucleotides matching TRBD1. Trimming took 4 bases from V and 3 from J; bases not matched to a gene: 2. This CDR3 contains 14 residues. Germline V gene sequence: CDR1 SGDLS, CDR2 YYNGEE. DNA of the CDR3: TGTGCCAGCAGCTTGACAGGGGACACCGGGGAGCTGTTTTTT. Translating it yields CASSLTGDTGELFF.

As DNA, the CDR3 is TGCGCCAGCAGCTTGGTGGGACTAGCTCGCGAGCAGTACTTC. Its translation: CASSLVGLAREQYF. This chain links TRBV5-1 with TRBJ2-7, with 9 bases that match TRBD2. The germline gives CDR1 SGHRS, CDR2 YFSETQ. The CDR3 spans 14 residues. Germline trimming cut 0 bases from V and 6 bases from J; bases unmatched to any gene: 4.

V and J are TRBV19 and TRBJ2-7, with a possible D match to TRBD1 (5 bases). Looked up from germline, CDR1 is LNHDA and CDR2 is SQIVND (reference sequence). This CDR3 comprises 13 residues. Trimming removed 0 bases from V and 6 bases from J, with 9 bases in between. CDR3 bases: TGTGCCAGTAGTATAGATTTCAGGGCCGAGCAGTACTTC. Translation gives CASSIDFRAEQYF.

The V gene is TRBV27, the J gene TRBJ2-3; TRBD1 might be the D (6 bases). Germline assignment: CDR1 MNHEY and CDR2 SMNVEV (reference sequence). The CDR3 loop spans 19 amino acids. The V and J ends lost 1 base and 9 bases respectively, with 29 bases between them. The CDR3 sequence is CASSLFPSGVARLSYTQYF. CDR3 DNA sequence: TGTGCCAGCAGTTTATTTCCCTCAGGGGTAGCGCGTCTTAGTTACACGCAGTATTTT.

CDR3 amino acids: CASSLQGPYEQYF. The CDR3 DNA sequence: TGTGCCAGCAGTCTACAGGGACCATACGAGCAGTACTTC. This chain connects TRBV12-3 or TRBV12-4 to TRBJ2-7; D may be TRBD1 (6 bases). The ends were cut back, 5 bases at V and 4 bases at J, with 12 bases in the middle. The CDR3 consists of 13 residues.

This clone came up once. The chain combines TRBV6-5 with TRBJ2-1; TRBD1 might be the D (6 bases). The CDR3 is made up of 15 amino acids. Trimming left V 8 bases short and J 2 bases short, with 16 bases between. Germline V gene sequence: CDR1 MNHEY, CDR2 SVGAGI. CDR3 sequence: CASPAGQGTYNEQFF. The DNA for the CDR3 is TGTGCCAGCCCTGCAGGTCAGGGGACCTACAATGAGCAGTTCTTC.